The 14 T cell receptor beta chains listed next were all sequenced from one sample in a study of blood T cell repertoires in COVID-19. TCRdb's copy holds only in-frame clones and misses some; the assay was immunoSEQ multiplex PCR. The top ten clones hold around 6% of a sample with nearly 350,000 clones, 87% of them seen once. Input material: peripheral blood. The origin of the receptors is a woman between 45 and 65 years old with COVID-19, enrolled during active disease.

A few counts support this clone. This rearrangement joins TRBV30 to TRBJ2-2, with D possibly TRBD2 on 6 matching bases. Trimming cost V 7 bases and J 2 bases, with 8 bases left between them. CDR3 size: 12 residues. Germline V gives CDR1 GTSNPN, CDR2 SVGIG (reference sequence). CDR3 nucleotide sequence: TGTGCCTATGGACTAAACACCGGGGAGCTGTTTTTT. It translates to CAYGLNTGELFF.

The rearrangement links TRBV29-1 to TRBJ2-3; TRBD1 aligns across 10 bases. The CDR3 is 15 residues long. Germline V gene sequence: CDR1 SQVTM, CDR2 ANQGSEA. Germline trimming cut 4 bases from V and 2 bases from J; bases unmatched to any gene: 6. The CDR3 loop reads CSVAGTGVITDTQYF. The CDR3 nucleotides are TGCAGCGTTGCCGGGACAGGGGTTATCACAGATACGCAGTATTTT.

The chain couples TRBV30 to TRBJ2-7, with 8 positions matching TRBD1. With 3 bases clipped from V and 7 bases from J, the junction kept 29 bases outside the gene matches. The germline V gene encodes CDR1 GTSNPN and CDR2 SVGIG (reference sequence). The CDR3 has 20 amino acids. For the CDR3, the DNA is TGTGCCTGGAGCCGGGACAGGTCCTTCCTACGAGCAGTAATGCGCGGTGAGCAGTACTTC. Residues: CAWSRDRSFLRAVMRGEQYF.

The rearrangement uses TRBV30 and TRBJ2-1, with 10 bases matching TRBD2. The germline CDR1 and CDR2 sequences are GTSNPN and SVGIG (reference sequence). The junction had 9 bases not matched to a gene; V was cut back by 0 bases and J by 4 bases. This CDR3 is built from 17 residues. DNA for the CDR3: TGTGCCTGGAGTGTACGGTTTAGCGGGAGGTTTTACAATGAGCAGTTCTTC. This gives the protein CAWSVRFSGRFYNEQFF.

The chain couples TRBV15 to TRBJ1-1; 8 positions match TRBD1. In germline, CDR1 is LNHNV, CDR2 YYDKDF (reference sequence). The CDR3 length is 14 residues. After removal of 3 bases from V and 3 bases from J, the junction contained 3 bases not matched to a gene. CDR3 sequence: CATSRDRADTEAFF. The CDR3 nucleotides read TGTGCCACCAGCAGGGACAGGGCTGACACTGAAGCTTTCTTT.

Comments on this clone: Other nucleotide sequences in the sample specify the same CDR3. V usage is TRBV18 and J usage is TRBJ2-7; 9 bases are a match to TRBD1. Germline-derived CDR1 and CDR2 are KGHSH and LQKENI. Losses at the gene ends were 6 bases for V and 1 base for J; bases not matched to a gene: 4. CDR3 length equals 14 residues. In nucleotides, the CDR3 is TGTGCCAGCTCTCCCGGGACAGGGTCCTACGAGCAGTACTTC. Encoded protein: CASSPGTGSYEQYF.

This chain uses TRBV4-2 with TRBJ1-5; D remains ambiguous. Germline V gives CDR1 LGHNA, CDR2 YNFKEQ. The CDR3 is 15 residues long. The V end lost 1 base, the J end lost 0 bases, and 7 bases lay between the germline ends. CDR3 region: CASSQGTVSNQPQHF. Written as DNA, the CDR3 is TGTGCCAGCAGCCAAGGTACAGTTAGCAATCAGCCCCAGCATTTT.

The rearrangement joins TRBV4-2 to TRBJ1-3; maybe TRBD1 (6 bases). This CDR3 has 19 amino acids. Trimming left V 0 bases short and J 0 bases short, with 18 bases between. CDR1 LGHNA and CDR2 YNFKEQ come from the germline V gene. CDR3 bases: TGTGCCAGCAGCCAAGATCCCCCAGGCAGGGGATTCTCTGGAAACACCATATATTTT. Translating it yields CASSQDPPGRGFSGNTIYF.

The chain carries TRBV19 and TRBJ2-3; the match to TRBD1 covers 12 bases. In germline, CDR1 is LNHDA, CDR2 SQIVND (reference sequence). The CDR3 runs 16 residues. With 6 bases clipped from V and 4 bases from J, the junction kept 8 bases outside the gene matches. The DNA for the CDR3 is TGTGCCAGTAGCACCGGGACAGGGGGCGAGTCAGATACGCAGTATTTT. It is translated as CASSTGTGGESDTQYF.

J is TRBJ1-1 and V is TRBV30; D is perhaps TRBD1 (5 bases). Germline values: CDR1 GTSNPN, CDR2 SVGIG (reference sequence). V lost 0 bases and J 0 bases, leaving 14 bases between the germline ends. The CDR3 runs to 16 residues. CDR3 nucleotides: TGTGCCTGGAGTGTACATGGGCAGGGCATGAACACTGAAGCTTTCTTT. Residues: CAWSVHGQGMNTEAFF.

The genes are TRBV27 and TRBJ2-3; 8 bases map to TRBD2. The CDR3 loop spans 16 amino acids. The germline V gene encodes CDR1 MNHEY and CDR2 SMNVEV (reference sequence). Trimming at V came to 2 bases and at J to 1 base, leaving 5 bases not matched to a gene. CDR3 region: CASSLTGGPGTDTQYF. DNA for the CDR3: TGTGCCAGCAGTTTAACGGGAGGGCCGGGCACAGATACGCAGTATTTT.

This chain links TRBV2 with TRBJ1-1; D might be TRBD1 (6 bases). The ends were cut back, 3 bases at V and 1 base at J, with 12 bases in the middle. This CDR3 region has 15 residues. Germline assignment: CDR1 SNHLY and CDR2 FYNNEI. The DNA of the CDR3 is TGTGCCAGCAGTGAGGAGGCAGGGGCGAACACTGAAGCTTTCTTT. This codes for CASSEEAGANTEAFF.

The chain links TRBV19 to TRBJ1-4, with D unresolved. Per the germline V gene, CDR1 is LNHDA and CDR2 is SQIVND (reference sequence). V was clipped by 6 bases and J by 5 bases, with 13 bases between them. The CDR3 runs to 14 residues. The CDR3 nucleotides are TGTGCCAGTAGAAAGGACTTCGGGAATGAAAAACTGTTTTTT. Translated: CASRKDFGNEKLFF.

This clone has ten or more counts. The chain joins TRBV5-1 to TRBJ2-3; 11 bases are a match to TRBD2. The CDR3 length is 16 residues. Losses at the gene ends were 7 bases for V and 5 bases for J; bases not matched to a gene: 12. Germline V gene lookup returns CDR1 SGHRS and CDR2 YFSETQ. The CDR3 reads CASFVSGRAGEDTQYF. CDR3 bases: TGCGCCAGCTTCGTTAGCGGGAGGGCCGGTGAAGATACGCAGTATTTT.